This entry lists 28 T cell receptor beta chains sequenced from one sample in a study of naive and memory T cell subsets. Broader study findings: A few larger clonotypes appeared in naive repertoires, especially CD8, possibly memory cells re-expressing CD45RA.

The beta constant-region primer was an equimolar mix of two oligonucleotides covering TRBC1 and TRBC2. Four rounds of PCR amplified the ligated cDNA using nested alpha and beta constant-region primers plus SP2. TCRdb processed the UMI-ligation and nested PCR reads anew with MiXCR; each CDR3 protein has one entry. Altogether about 150,000 distinct CDR3 sequences are present, approximately 24% being singletons, with the ten largest covering 0.095% to 0.12%. What these receptors recognize is not known. Material for sequencing was naive CD4+ T cells from blood. Receptors originate from a human donor in good health.

V is TRBV28 and J is TRBJ1-2, with unresolved D. Deletions cut 8 bases from V and 4 bases from J, with 14 bases between. This CDR3 has 13 residues. CDR1 and CDR2 (germline): MDHEN, SYDVKM. The CDR3 DNA sequence: TGTGCCAGCTGTGCCCCCGCCGGCTATGGCTACACCTTC. It specifies CASCAPAGYGYTF.

This clonotype showed up just a few times. The J gene is TRBJ1-1, the V gene TRBV29-1; D might be TRBD1 (5 bases). Trimming removed 7 bases from V and 4 bases from J, with 16 bases in between. Germline CDR1 is SQVTM and CDR2 is ANQGSEA. The CDR3 extends over 13 amino acids. DNA of the CDR3: TGCAGCGCGGCCCCTCCCGGGGGCACTGAAGCTTTCTTT. Its translation: CSAAPPGGTEAFF.

This clonotype was counted many times. This chain connects TRBV5-1 to TRBJ1-5, with D hard to call. The V end was cut by 0 bases, the J end by 3 bases, with 7 bases between. Germline values: CDR1 SGHRS, CDR2 YFSETQ. The CDR3 is 14 residues long. As DNA, the CDR3 is TGCGCCAGCAGCTTGGGTCAGTACAATCAGCCCCAGCATTTT. Protein: CASSLGQYNQPQHF.

The sample holds a few counts of this clonotype. V usage is TRBV27 and J usage is TRBJ1-5; D unresolved. The V and J ends lost 5 bases and 4 bases respectively, with 6 bases between them. This CDR3 contains 12 residues. Germline V gene lookup returns CDR1 MNHEY and CDR2 SMNVEV (reference sequence). This chain's CDR3 is CASSERNQPQHF. In DNA, the CDR3 is TGTGCCAGCAGTGAGCGGAATCAGCCCCAGCATTTT.

This clonotype was recorded at least ten times. This rearrangement joins TRBV13 to TRBJ2-1; D remains unclear. CDR3 length: 13 residues. Germline V CDR1 and CDR2: PRHDT, FYEKMQ (reference sequence). V was cut by 5 bases and J by 2 bases, with 7 bases left in between. CDR3 nucleotide sequence: TGTGCCAGCAGCCCGCGGACCTACAATGAGCAGTTCTTC. It translates to CASSPRTYNEQFF.

This clonotype was seen a few times. This chain uses TRBV6-6 with TRBJ2-2; D is possibly TRBD2 (5 bases). Trimming removed 2 bases from V and 0 bases from J, with 16 bases in between. There are 18 residues in the CDR3. Germline V gene sequence: CDR1 MNHNY, CDR2 SVGAGI (reference sequence). In nucleotides, the CDR3 is TGTGCCAGCAGTTACCGGGGAATTTTTGACGCGAACACCGGGGAGCTGTTTTTT. Its protein product is CASSYRGIFDANTGELFF.

This clonotype appeared a few times. The gene calls are TRBV6-6 and TRBJ1-5; TRBD1 agrees at 8 bases. This CDR3 has 14 residues. Trimming removed 4 bases from V and 6 bases from J; junction bases left unmatched: 5. Germline V gene data show CDR1 as MNHNY and CDR2 as SVGAGI (reference sequence). For the CDR3, the DNA is TGTGCCAGCAGTTTACAGGGGGTAGGTCAGCCCCAGCATTTT. Amino acid sequence: CASSLQGVGQPQHF.

This clonotype has a count of ten or more. This chain connects TRBV21-1 to TRBJ2-1; the DNA was not used to check the table's D call, TRBD2. TRBV21-1 is noted as a pseudogene. This CDR3 is 16 amino acids long. The CDR3 nucleotides read TGTGCCAGCAGCAAATGCGGACTAGCGCACTACAATGAGCAGTTCTTC. Translation gives CASSKCGLAHYNEQFF.

This clonotype has just a few counts. The J gene is TRBJ1-5, the V gene TRBV28, with D unclear. This CDR3 spans 13 amino acids. The V end lost 2 bases, the J end lost 9 bases, and 11 bases lay between the germline ends. Germline V CDR1 and CDR2: MDHEN, SYDVKM. The CDR3 DNA reads as TGTGCCAGCAGTTTAACCCCATTGAGGCCCCAGCATTTT. It is translated as CASSLTPLRPQHF.

This clonotype has a handful of counts. This chain joins TRBV28 and TRBJ1-5, with a weak D call TRBD1 (5 bases). Between the trimmed V and J ends, which lost 4 bases and 6 bases, there was a span of 16 bases. The length of the CDR3 is 15 residues. Germline lookup yields CDR1 MDHEN and CDR2 SYDVKM. In DNA, the CDR3 is TGTGCCAGCAGTTATGCAGACAGTCTATTTCAGCCCCAGCATTTT. Amino acids: CASSYADSLFQPQHF.

The rearrangement uses TRBV20-1 and TRBJ1-5; D gene uncertain. The ends were cut back, 6 bases at V and 0 bases at J, with 12 bases in the middle. From germline, CDR1 is DFQATT and CDR2 SNEGSKA (reference sequence). The CDR3 is 14 residues long. The CDR3 bases are TGCAGTGCCCGCCGGGAGAATAGCAATCAGCCCCAGCATTTT. This translates into CSARRENSNQPQHF.

J is TRBJ1-1 and V is TRBV5-1, with D tentatively TRBD1 (6 bases). The CDR3 covers 15 residues. The germline V gene has CDR1 SGHRS and CDR2 YFSETQ. Trimming shortened V by 4 bases and J by 4 bases, and 17 bases separated the two germline ends. CDR3 coding DNA: TGCGCCAGCAGCAACCCGACAGGAGGGGCCACTGAAGCTTTCTTT. Amino acid sequence: CASSNPTGGATEAFF. Looking up the rest from reference TRBV5-1 and TRBJ1-1 gives the full variable domain: KAGVTQTPRYLIKTRGQQVTLSCSPISGHRSVSWYQQTPGQGLQFLFEYFSETQRNKGNFPGRFSGRQFSNSRSEMNVSTLELGDSALYLCASSNPTGGATEAFFGQGTRLTVV.

The rearrangement joins TRBV6-5 to TRBJ2-7, with 14 bases that match TRBD2. This CDR3 spans 18 amino acids. V lost 6 bases and J lost 6; bases outside the gene matches: 16. CDR1 and CDR2 (germline): MNHEY, SVGAGI. This CDR3 is CASSYGTGGLAGVGEQYF. CDR3 nucleotides: TGTGCCAGCAGCTACGGGACAGGGGGACTAGCGGGAGTCGGCGAGCAGTACTTC.

The chain uses TRBV9 and TRBJ2-5; 10 bases line up with TRBD1. With V trimmed by 6 bases and J by 4 bases, 6 bases remained unmatched. This CDR3 has 14 residues. CDR1 is SGDLS and CDR2 is YYNGEE in the germline V gene. The CDR3: CASTKRDRGETQYF. The CDR3 nucleotides are TGTGCCAGCACCAAACGGGACAGGGGAGAGACCCAGTACTTC.

V gene TRBV7-6 combines with J gene TRBJ2-3; TRBD2 matches 9 bases. J was trimmed by 5 bases and V by 6 bases; bases with no gene match: 12. Germline V gene data show CDR1 as SGHVS and CDR2 as FNYEAQ. There are 16 residues in the CDR3. The CDR3, as DNA: TGTGCCAGCAGATTAAGTGCGACTAGCGGCAGAGATACGCAGTATTTT. Protein: CASRLSATSGRDTQYF.

This clonotype has more than one count but fewer than ten. The V gene is TRBV2, the J gene TRBJ2-5; a possible D gene is TRBD1 (5 bases). The CDR3 length is 15 residues. Deletions cut 5 bases from V and 4 bases from J, with 17 bases between. The germline gives CDR1 SNHLY, CDR2 FYNNEI. Here the CDR3 reads CASSSKNLRVETQYF. The DNA of the CDR3 is TGTGCCAGCAGTTCCAAGAACCTCAGGGTAGAGACCCAGTACTTC.

The chain employs TRBV28 and TRBJ2-1; D is undetermined. Trimming removed 4 bases from V and 6 bases from J, with 13 bases in between. Germline-derived CDR1 and CDR2 are MDHEN and SYDVKM. The CDR3 extends over 14 amino acids. The CDR3 DNA sequence: TGTGCCAGCAGTTCCCGTAGAGACCTCAATGAGCAGTTCTTC. This codes for CASSSRRDLNEQFF.

Here the CDR3 reads CASSLWGGNYEQYF. The CDR3 DNA is TGTGCCAGCAGTTTATGGGGCGGAAACTACGAGCAGTACTTC. The gene calls are TRBV28 and TRBJ2-7; D remains unclear. The CDR3 length is 14 residues. CDR1 and CDR2 (germline): MDHEN, SYDVKM. V was trimmed by 0 bases and J by 3 bases, leaving 9 bases between them.

This clonotype was observed a handful of times. This chain uses TRBV20-1 with TRBJ1-2, with TRBD1 as a possible D gene (6 bases). The V and J ends lost 0 bases and 7 bases respectively, with 15 bases between them. This CDR3 comprises 14 residues. The germline gives CDR1 DFQATT, CDR2 SNEGSKA (reference sequence). For the CDR3, the DNA is TGCAGTGCTAGAGATGGCAGGGGTGCGAGTGGCTACACCTTC. As protein: CSARDGRGASGYTF.

The genes are TRBV6-2 or TRBV6-3 and TRBJ1-1, with D unclear. Germline loops: CDR1 MNHEY, CDR2 SVGEGT. The CDR3 totals 13 residues. V was trimmed by 2 bases and J by 6 bases, leaving 10 bases between them. The CDR3 nucleotides read TGTGCCAGCAGTTACGGGCCAGCTGCTGAAGCTTTCTTT. Residues: CASSYGPAAEAFF.

This clonotype was seen a handful of times. At one boundary the junction diverges from the germline segment, which might be a read error. The chain has TRBV12-3 or TRBV12-4 and TRBJ2-1; TRBD2 matches at 9 bases. This CDR3 is built from 12 residues. The CDR3 reads CASSTGLASGIF. CDR3 sequence (DNA): TGTGCCAGCAGCACAGGACTAGCGAGTGGGATCTTC.

CDR3 sequence: CASSARGGATGELFF. As DNA, the CDR3 is TGTGCCAGCAGTGCCCGCGGGGGGGCGACCGGGGAGCTGTTTTTT. The J gene is TRBJ2-2, the V gene TRBV2; 9 positions match TRBD2. The V gene end was trimmed by 4 bases and the J gene end by 5 bases; junction bases not matched to a gene: 5. This CDR3 is 15 amino acids long. From germline, CDR1 is SNHLY and CDR2 FYNNEI.

This clonotype was seen repeatedly, ten times or more. This rearrangement joins TRBV29-1 to TRBJ2-5; 7 bases are shared with TRBD2. The CDR3 length is 12 residues. Germline V CDR1 and CDR2: SQVTM, ANQGSEA. J lost 4 bases, V lost 4 bases, and 3 bases had no gene match. CDR3 residues: CSVAGTTETQYF. The DNA for the CDR3 is TGCAGCGTTGCCGGGACTACAGAGACCCAGTACTTC.

This clonotype was recorded at least ten times. The chain combines TRBV11-2 with TRBJ2-5; D is uncertain. Trimming stripped 9 bases from V and 2 bases from J, with 13 bases between. The germline V gene encodes CDR1 SGHAT and CDR2 FQNNGV. This CDR3 comprises 13 residues. CDR3 in amino acids: CASSRSIQETQYF. CDR3 nucleotides: TGTGCCAGTTCGCGATCAATTCAAGAGACCCAGTACTTC. The full variable domain, completed using reference TRBV11-2 and TRBJ2-5, is EAGVAQSPRYKIIEKRQSVAFWCNPISGHATLYWYQQILGQGPKLLIQFQNNGVVDDSQLPKDRFSAERLKGVDSTLKIQPAKLEDSAVYLCASSRSIQETQYFGPGTRLLVL.

The rearrangement links TRBV6-6 to TRBJ1-1; TRBD1 agrees at 9 bases. From germline, CDR1 is MNHNY and CDR2 SVGAGI (reference sequence). The CDR3 has 15 residues. The J segment lost 3 bases and the V segment lost 4 bases, leaving 6 bases of the junction unmatched. The CDR3 DNA follows: TGTGCCAGCAGTTCACTGACAGGGGGGTACACTGAAGCTTTCTTT. Its translation is CASSSLTGGYTEAFF.

This clonotype was seen a few times. The V call is TRBV12-3 or TRBV12-4, the J call TRBJ2-5, with 14 bases aligning to TRBD2. The CDR3 has 17 amino acids. J was trimmed by 2 bases and V by 5 bases; bases with no gene match: 7. CDR3 DNA sequence: TGTGCCAGCAGTCAAAAGGGACTAGCGGGAGCTCAAGAGACCCAGTACTTC. Translated, it gives CASSQKGLAGAQETQYF.

The CDR3 region is CSATRGAGDTGELFF. CDR3 coding DNA: TGCAGTGCTACCCGAGGGGCGGGAGACACCGGGGAGCTGTTTTTT. The V gene is TRBV20-1, the J gene TRBJ2-2; 7 nucleotides line up with TRBD2. J was trimmed by 3 bases and V by 4 bases; bases with no gene match: 8. Germline lookup yields CDR1 DFQATT and CDR2 SNEGSKA (reference sequence). The CDR3 runs 15 residues.

The J gene is TRBJ1-1, the V gene TRBV2; D ambiguous. The CDR3 is 11 amino acids. Germline lookup yields CDR1 SNHLY and CDR2 FYNNEI. The germline V and J ends were trimmed by 10 bases and 1 base, with 7 bases remaining between them. CDR3: CAKRQNTEAFF. Here the CDR3 DNA reads TGTGCCAAGAGGCAGAACACTGAAGCTTTCTTT.